The entry below gives a single T cell receptor (beta chain) sequence along with its context. Mismatch with germline at one junction end may stem from a read error. Regions amplified from RNA transcripts were the TCR beta CDR3 regions. Using the HTBI primer set, a first-round RT-PCR was run on the TCR CDR3. A single record per CDR3 protein comes from TCRdb applying MiXCR to the multiplex PCR reads. The sample shows roughly 250,000 distinct CDR3 sequences, 13% to 15% of them seen only once. These data are taken from a study of T cells in Graves' hyperthyroidism and ophthalmopathy. Germline assignment: CDR1 MNHEY and CDR2 SVGEGT. The CDR3 consists of 13 residues.

The V and J genes are TRBV6-2 or TRBV6-3 and TRBJ2-2; D perhaps matches TRBD2 (6 bases). Sample: blood. The clonotype comes from a middle-aged woman with Graves' hyperthyroidism that later progressed to Graves' ophthalmopathy. CDR3 protein: CASSYLYTGGLFF. In DNA, the CDR3 is TGTGCCAGCAGTTACCTTTACACCGGGGGGCTGTTTTTT.